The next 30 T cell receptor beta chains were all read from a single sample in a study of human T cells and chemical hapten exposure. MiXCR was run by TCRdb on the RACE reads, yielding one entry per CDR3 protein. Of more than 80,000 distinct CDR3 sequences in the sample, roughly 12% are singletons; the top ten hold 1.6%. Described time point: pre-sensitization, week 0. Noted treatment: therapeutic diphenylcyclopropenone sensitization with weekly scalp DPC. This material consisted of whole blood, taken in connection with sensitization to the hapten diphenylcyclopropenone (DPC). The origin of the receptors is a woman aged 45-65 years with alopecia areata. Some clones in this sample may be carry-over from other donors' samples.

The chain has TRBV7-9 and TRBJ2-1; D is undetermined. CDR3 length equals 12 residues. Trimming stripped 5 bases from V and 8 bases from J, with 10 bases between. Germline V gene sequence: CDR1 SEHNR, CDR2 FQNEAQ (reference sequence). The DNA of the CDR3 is TGTGCCAGCAGCCTCAGGCGCCATGAGCAGTTCTTC. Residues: CASSLRRHEQFF.

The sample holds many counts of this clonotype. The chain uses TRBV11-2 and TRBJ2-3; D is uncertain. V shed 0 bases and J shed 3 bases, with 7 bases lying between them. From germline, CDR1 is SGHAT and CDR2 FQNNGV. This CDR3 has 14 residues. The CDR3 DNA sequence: TGTGCCAGCAGCTTAGAAGGTTTGACAGATACGCAGTATTTT. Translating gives CASSLEGLTDTQYF. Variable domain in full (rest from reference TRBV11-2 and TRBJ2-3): EAGVAQSPRYKIIEKRQSVAFWCNPISGHATLYWYQQILGQGPKLLIQFQNNGVVDDSQLPKDRFSAERLKGVDSTLKIQPAKLEDSAVYLCASSLEGLTDTQYFGPGTRLTVL.

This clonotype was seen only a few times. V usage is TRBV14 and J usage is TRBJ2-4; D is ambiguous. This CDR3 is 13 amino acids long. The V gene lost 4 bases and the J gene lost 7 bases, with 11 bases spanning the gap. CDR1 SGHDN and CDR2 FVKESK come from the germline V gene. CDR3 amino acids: CASSPRIGNIQYF. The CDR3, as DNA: TGTGCCAGCAGCCCCCGAATAGGGAACATTCAGTACTTC.

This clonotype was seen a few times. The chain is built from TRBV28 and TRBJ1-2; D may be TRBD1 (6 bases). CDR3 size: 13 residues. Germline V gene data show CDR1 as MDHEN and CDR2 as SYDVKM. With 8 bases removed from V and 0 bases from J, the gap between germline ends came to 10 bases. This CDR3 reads CASARTANYGYTF. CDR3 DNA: TGTGCCAGCGCCAGGACAGCTAACTATGGCTACACCTTC.

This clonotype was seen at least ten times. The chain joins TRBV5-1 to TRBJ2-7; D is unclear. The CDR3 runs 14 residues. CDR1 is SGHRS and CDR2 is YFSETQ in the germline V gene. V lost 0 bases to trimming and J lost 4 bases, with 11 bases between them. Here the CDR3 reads CASSLVVQPYEQYF. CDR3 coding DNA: TGCGCCAGCAGCTTGGTCGTGCAACCATACGAGCAGTACTTC. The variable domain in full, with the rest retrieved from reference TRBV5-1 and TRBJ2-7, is KAGVTQTPRYLIKTRGQQVTLSCSPISGHRSVSWYQQTPGQGLQFLFEYFSETQRNKGNFPGRFSGRQFSNSRSEMNVSTLELGDSALYLCASSLVVQPYEQYFGPGTRLTVT.

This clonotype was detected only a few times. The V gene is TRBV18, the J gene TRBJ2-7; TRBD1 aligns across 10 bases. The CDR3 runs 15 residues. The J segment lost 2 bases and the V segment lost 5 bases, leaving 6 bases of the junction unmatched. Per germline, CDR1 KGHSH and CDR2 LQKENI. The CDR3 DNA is TGTGCCAGCTCAAAAGGGACAGGGGCCACCTACGAGCAGTACTTC. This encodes CASSKGTGATYEQYF.

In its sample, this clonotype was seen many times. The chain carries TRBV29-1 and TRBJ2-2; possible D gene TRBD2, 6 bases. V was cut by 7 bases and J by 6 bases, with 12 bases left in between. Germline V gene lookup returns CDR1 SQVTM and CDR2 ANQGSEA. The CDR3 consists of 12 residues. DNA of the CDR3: TGCAGCGGCCGTACTAGCTCCGGGGAGCTGTTTTTT. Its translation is CSGRTSSGELFF.

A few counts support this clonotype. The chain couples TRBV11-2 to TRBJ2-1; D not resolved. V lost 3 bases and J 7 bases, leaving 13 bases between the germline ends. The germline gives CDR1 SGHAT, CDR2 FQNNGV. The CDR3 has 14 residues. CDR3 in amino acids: CASSLGNSNNEQFF. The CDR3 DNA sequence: TGTGCCAGCAGCTTGGGGAATAGTAATAATGAGCAGTTCTTC. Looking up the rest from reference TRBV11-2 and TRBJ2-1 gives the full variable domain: EAGVAQSPRYKIIEKRQSVAFWCNPISGHATLYWYQQILGQGPKLLIQFQNNGVVDDSQLPKDRFSAERLKGVDSTLKIQPAKLEDSAVYLCASSLGNSNNEQFFGPGTRLTVL.

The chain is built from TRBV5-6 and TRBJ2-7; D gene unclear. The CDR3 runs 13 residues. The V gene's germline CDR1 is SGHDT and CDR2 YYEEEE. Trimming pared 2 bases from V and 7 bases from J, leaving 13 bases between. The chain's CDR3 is CASSFRLSREQYF. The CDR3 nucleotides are TGTGCCAGCAGCTTCCGCCTCTCTCGGGAGCAGTACTTC.

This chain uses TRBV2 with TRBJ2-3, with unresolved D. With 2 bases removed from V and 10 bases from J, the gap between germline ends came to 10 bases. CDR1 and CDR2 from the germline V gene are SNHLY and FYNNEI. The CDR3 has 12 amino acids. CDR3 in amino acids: CASSENSVPQYF. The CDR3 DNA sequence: TGTGCCAGCAGTGAAAACAGCGTTCCGCAGTATTTT. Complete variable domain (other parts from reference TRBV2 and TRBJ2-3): EPEVTQTPSHQVTQMGQEVILRCVPISNHLYFYWYRQILGQKVEFLVSFYNNEISEKSEIFDDQFSVERPDGSNFTLKIRSTKLEDSAMYFCASSENSVPQYFGPGTRLTVL.

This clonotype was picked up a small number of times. CDR3 DNA sequence: TGTGCCAGCAATGGTATCGGTTCCGACTGGAACACCATATATTTT. As protein: CASNGIGSDWNTIYF. The chain recombines TRBV12-3 or TRBV12-4 with TRBJ1-3; D is ambiguous. The CDR3 runs 15 residues. V lost 7 bases and J 7 bases, leaving 20 bases between the germline ends.

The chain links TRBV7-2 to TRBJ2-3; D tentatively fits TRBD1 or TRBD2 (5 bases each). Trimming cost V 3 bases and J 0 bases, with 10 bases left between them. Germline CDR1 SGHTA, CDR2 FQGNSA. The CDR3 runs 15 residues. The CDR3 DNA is TGTGCCAGCAGCTTCCGGGGCACTAGCACAGATACGCAGTATTTT. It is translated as CASSFRGTSTDTQYF.

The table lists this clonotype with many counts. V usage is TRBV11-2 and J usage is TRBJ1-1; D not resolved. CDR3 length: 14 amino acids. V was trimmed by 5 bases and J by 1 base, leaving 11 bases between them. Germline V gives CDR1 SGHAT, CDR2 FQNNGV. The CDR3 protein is CASSLGSGNTEAFF. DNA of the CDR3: TGTGCCAGCAGCCTAGGCTCAGGGAACACTGAAGCTTTCTTT. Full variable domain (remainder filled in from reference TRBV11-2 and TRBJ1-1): EAGVAQSPRYKIIEKRQSVAFWCNPISGHATLYWYQQILGQGPKLLIQFQNNGVVDDSQLPKDRFSAERLKGVDSTLKIQPAKLEDSAVYLCASSLGSGNTEAFFGQGTRLTVV.

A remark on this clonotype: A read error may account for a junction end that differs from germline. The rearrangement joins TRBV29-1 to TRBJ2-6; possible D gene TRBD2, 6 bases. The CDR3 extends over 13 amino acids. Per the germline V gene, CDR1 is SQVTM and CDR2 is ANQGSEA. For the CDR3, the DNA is TGCAGCGCGGGGGACTCTGGGGCCAGCGTCCTGACTTTC. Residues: CSAGDSGASVLTF.

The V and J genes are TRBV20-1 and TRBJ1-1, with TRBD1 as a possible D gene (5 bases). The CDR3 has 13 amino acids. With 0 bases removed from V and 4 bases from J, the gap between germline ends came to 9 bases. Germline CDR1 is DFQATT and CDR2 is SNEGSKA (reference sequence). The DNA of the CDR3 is TGCAGTGCTAGAGAGACAGTTGGCACTGAAGCTTTCTTT. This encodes CSARETVGTEAFF.

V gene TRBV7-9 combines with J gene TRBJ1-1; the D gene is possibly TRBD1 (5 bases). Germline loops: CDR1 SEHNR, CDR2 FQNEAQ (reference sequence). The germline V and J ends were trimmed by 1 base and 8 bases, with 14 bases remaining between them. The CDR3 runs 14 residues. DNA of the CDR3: TGTGCCAGCAGCTTAGGGCTGGGGGAAATAGAAGCTTTCTTT. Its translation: CASSLGLGEIEAFF.

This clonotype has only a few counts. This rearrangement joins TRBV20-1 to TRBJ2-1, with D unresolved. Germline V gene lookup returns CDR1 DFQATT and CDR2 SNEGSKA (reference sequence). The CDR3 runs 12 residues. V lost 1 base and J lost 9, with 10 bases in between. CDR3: CSARVLRIEQFF. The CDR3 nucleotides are TGCAGTGCTAGAGTACTTAGGATTGAGCAGTTCTTC.

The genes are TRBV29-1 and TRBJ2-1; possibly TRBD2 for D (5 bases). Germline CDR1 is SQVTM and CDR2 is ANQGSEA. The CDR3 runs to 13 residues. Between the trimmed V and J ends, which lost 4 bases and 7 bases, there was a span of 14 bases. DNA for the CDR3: TGCAGCGTTGTGCACTCTTGGGAGAATGAGCAGTTCTTC. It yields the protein CSVVHSWENEQFF.

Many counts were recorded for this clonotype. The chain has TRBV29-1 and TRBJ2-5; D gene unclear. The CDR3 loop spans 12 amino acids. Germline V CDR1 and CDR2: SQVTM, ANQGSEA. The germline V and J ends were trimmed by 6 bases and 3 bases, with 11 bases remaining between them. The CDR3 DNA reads TGCAGCGTGACCCAGGTGAAAGAGACCCAGTACTTC. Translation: CSVTQVKETQYF.

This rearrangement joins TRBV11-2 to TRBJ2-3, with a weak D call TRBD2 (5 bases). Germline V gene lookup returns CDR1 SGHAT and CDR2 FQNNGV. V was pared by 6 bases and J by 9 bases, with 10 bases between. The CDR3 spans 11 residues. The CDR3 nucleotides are TGTGCCAGCAGGTCTTCGGGGACGCAGTATTTT. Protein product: CASRSSGTQYF.

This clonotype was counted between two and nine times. DNA of the CDR3: TGTGCCAGCAGCCCTGGGGGGACCCGCTATGGCTACACCTTC. The encoded protein is CASSPGGTRYGYTF. V gene TRBV12-3 or TRBV12-4 combines with J gene TRBJ1-2; weak D call: TRBD1 (5 bases). V lost 6 bases, J lost 4 bases, and 15 bases lay in between. There are 14 residues in the CDR3.

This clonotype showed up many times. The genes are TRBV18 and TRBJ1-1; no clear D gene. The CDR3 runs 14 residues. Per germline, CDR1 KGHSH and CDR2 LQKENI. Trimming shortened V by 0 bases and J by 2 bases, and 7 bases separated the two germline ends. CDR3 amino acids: CASSPPNLNTEAFF. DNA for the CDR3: TGTGCCAGCTCACCACCGAACTTAAACACTGAAGCTTTCTTT.

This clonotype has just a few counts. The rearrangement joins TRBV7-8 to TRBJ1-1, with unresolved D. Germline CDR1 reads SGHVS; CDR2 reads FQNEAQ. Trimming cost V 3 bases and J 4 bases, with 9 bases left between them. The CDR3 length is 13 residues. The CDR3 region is CASSFDWITEAFF. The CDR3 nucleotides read TGTGCCAGCAGCTTCGATTGGATCACTGAAGCTTTCTTT. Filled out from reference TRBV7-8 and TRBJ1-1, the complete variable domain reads GAGVSQSPRYKVAKRGQDVALRCDPISGHVSLFWYQQALGQGPEFLTYFQNEAQLDKSGLPSDRFFAERPEGSVSTLKIQRTQQEDSAVYLCASSFDWITEAFFGQGTRLTVV.

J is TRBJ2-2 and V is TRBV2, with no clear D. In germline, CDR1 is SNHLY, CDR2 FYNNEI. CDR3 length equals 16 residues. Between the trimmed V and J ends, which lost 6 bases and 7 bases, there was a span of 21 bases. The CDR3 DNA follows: TGTGCCAGCAGCGCACACGACCTAGACCTGGGCGGGGAGCTGTTTTTT. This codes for CASSAHDLDLGGELFF.

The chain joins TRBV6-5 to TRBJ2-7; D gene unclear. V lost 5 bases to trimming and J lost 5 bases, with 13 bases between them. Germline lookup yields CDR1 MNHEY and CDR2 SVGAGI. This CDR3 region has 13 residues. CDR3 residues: CASSEDVRDEQYF. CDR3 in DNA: TGTGCCAGCAGTGAAGACGTACGGGACGAGCAGTACTTC.

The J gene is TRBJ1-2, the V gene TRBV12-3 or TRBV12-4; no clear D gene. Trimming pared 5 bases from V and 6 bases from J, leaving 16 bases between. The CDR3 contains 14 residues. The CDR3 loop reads CASSATVGPNGYTF. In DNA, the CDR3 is TGTGCCAGCAGTGCGACGGTCGGCCCGAATGGCTACACCTTC.

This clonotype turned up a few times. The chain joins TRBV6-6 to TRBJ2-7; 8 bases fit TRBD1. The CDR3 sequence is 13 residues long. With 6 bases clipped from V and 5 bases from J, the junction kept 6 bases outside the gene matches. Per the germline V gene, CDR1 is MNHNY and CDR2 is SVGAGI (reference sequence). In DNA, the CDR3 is TGTGCCAGCAGACGACAGGGGAATAACGAGCAGTACTTC. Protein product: CASRRQGNNEQYF.

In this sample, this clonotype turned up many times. In DNA form, the CDR3 reads TGTGCCAGCAGGCCGGGACAGGGGTCCCAAAGCTCCTACAATGAGCAGTTCTTC. This encodes CASRPGQGSQSSYNEQFF. J is TRBJ2-1 and V is TRBV2; 10 nucleotides line up with TRBD1. Unmatched junction bases numbered 11, after V lost 6 bases and J lost 0 bases. This CDR3 has 18 amino acids. From germline, CDR1 is SNHLY and CDR2 FYNNEI.

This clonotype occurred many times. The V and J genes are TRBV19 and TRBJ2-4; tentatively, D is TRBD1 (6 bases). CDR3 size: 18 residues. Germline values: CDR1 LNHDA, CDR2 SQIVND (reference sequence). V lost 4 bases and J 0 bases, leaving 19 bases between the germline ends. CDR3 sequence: CASSTVSDSGIAKNIQYF. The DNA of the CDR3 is TGTGCCAGTAGTACCGTTTCGGACAGTGGGATAGCCAAAAACATTCAGTACTTC.

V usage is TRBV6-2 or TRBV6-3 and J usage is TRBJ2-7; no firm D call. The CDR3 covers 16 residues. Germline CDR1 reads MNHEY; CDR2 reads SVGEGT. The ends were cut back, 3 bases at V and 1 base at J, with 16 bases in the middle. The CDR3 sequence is CASSYTWRRQSYEQYF. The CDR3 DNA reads TGTGCCAGCAGTTATACGTGGCGCCGTCAATCCTACGAGCAGTACTTC.